The source of this T cell receptor (beta chain) is a study of beta chain features in type 1 diabetes. Study in general: Examination covered around 100 million sorted cells spanning all samples. General study results and limits: Across patients, naive, central memory and Treg TCRB repertoires exhibited apparently greater similarity than was observed across healthy donors.

In the case of this clone: Its antigen is currently unknown.

The CDR3 spans 17 residues. Germline assignment: CDR1 LGHNA and CDR2 YSLEER. The trim removed 0 bases at V and 3 bases at J, leaving 4 bases unmatched. The authors reverse transcribed all of the isolated RNA, so sequencing captured expressed TCRB transcripts. Data came from immunoSEQ multiplex PCR; TCRdb stores just in-frame clones and leaves some out. The sample consists of about half a million clones, about an eighth of them appearing once. Blood was drawn once from each donor into heparinised tubes. The draws averaged about 110 mL. CD4+ naive, central memory, regulatory and stem cell-like memory subsets were isolated by sorting on CD45RO/CCR7/CD25/CD127/CD95/CD27.

The sample consisted of naive CD4+ T cells from blood. This receptor was identified in a woman aged 18-29 years in good health. The rearrangement joins TRBV4-3 to TRBJ2-1; 11 bases agree with TRBD2. CDR3: CASSQDFLAGGYNEQFF. The DNA for the CDR3 is TGCGCCAGCAGCCAAGACTTCCTAGCGGGGGGCTACAATGAGCAGTTCTTC.